A selection of T cell receptor beta chains follows, all from one sample in a study of technical replicates of blood from a handful of donors. TCRdb's copy holds only in-frame clones and misses some; the assay was immunoSEQ multiplex PCR. The data hold tens of thousands of clones, with more than 90% observed a single time. Sequencing was done on a sample of T cells isolated from PBMCs. The receptors originated from a human donor in good health. Some clones in this sample may be carry-over from other donors' samples. Both conserved end residues are part of each CDR3. D genes are given only for firm matches. The size field is filled for only some rows; it gives once, few, many or a size class.

.,TRBJ2-2,TRBV19,TRBD2,TGTGCCAGTAGGATATCTAGCGGGAGTTTGTCCGGGGAGCTGTTTTTT,CASRISSGSLSGELFF
once,TRBJ1-1,TRBV6-6,.,TGTGCCAGCAGTAGTCGGTTTTACACTGAAGCTTTCTTT,CASSSRFYTEAFF
.,TRBJ1-1,TRBV28,TRBD1,TGTGCCAGCAGTTTATCCCGGGACAGGGGGTCACTTGAAGCTTTCTTT,CASSLSRDRGSLEAFF
.,TRBJ1-4,TRBV19,.,TGTGCCAGTAGTATGGGGCAGATCTATGAAAAACTGTTTTTT,CASSMGQIYEKLFF
once,TRBJ2-1,TRBV19,TRBD2,TGTGCCAGTAGTACGGGACTAGCGAAGAATGAGCAGTTCTTC,CASSTGLAKNEQFF
once,TRBJ1-2,TRBV20-1,TRBD1,TGCAGTGTCGGGACAGCTGATGGCTACACCTTC,CSVGTADGYTF
.,TRBJ2-1,TRBV5-4,TRBD2,TGTGCCAGCAGCCTCAGACTAGCGGGAGGGCCGGGTGAGCAGTTCTTC,CASSLRLAGGPGEQFF
.,TRBJ2-3,TRBV7-2,TRBD1,TGTGCCAGCAGCCCGGGACAGGGCCGGGAGTCCCCAGATACGCAGTATTTT,CASSPGQGRESPDTQYF
.,TRBJ1-5,TRBV7-2,.,TGTGCCAGCAGCCCCGGACTTCTAAATGGGCCCCAGCATTTT,CASSPGLLNGPQHF
.,TRBJ1-3,TRBV18,.,TGTGCCAGCTCACCACAGCAGGCCCTCCACGGAAACACCATATATTTT,CASSPQQALHGNTIYF
.,TRBJ2-5,TRBV30,.,TGTGCCTGGAGTGAGCTAACTGAGACCCAGTACTTC,CAWSELTETQYF
.,TRBJ2-1,TRBV5-1,TRBD2,TGCGCCAGCAGCCCTAGCAGCGGGAGGGCCTATGAGCAGTTCTTC,CASSPSSGRAYEQFF
.,TRBJ2-2,TRBV11-3,.,TGTGCCAGCAGCCGGGGTCCCGGGGAGCTGTTTTTT,CASSRGPGELFF
.,TRBJ2-7,TRBV11-2,TRBD2,TGTGCCAGCAGCTGGGGAACTAGCGGGAGTTACGAGCAGTACTTC,CASSWGTSGSYEQYF
.,TRBJ2-1,TRBV9,TRBD2,TGTGCCAGCAGCCTCCCCCGAGCGGGAGGCTCCTACAATGAGCAGTTCTTC,CASSLPRAGGSYNEQFF
.,TRBJ1-2,TRBV11-3,TRBD1,TGTGCCAGCAGCTCGACTCGGGTGGACAGGGAAGTCTTC,CASSSTRVDREVF
.,TRBJ2-1,TRBV11-2,.,TGTGCCAGCAGCTTCAGTATGGGACTCCTCCAGAATGAGCAGTTCTTC,CASSFSMGLLQNEQFF
.,TRBJ1-1,TRBV11-2,.,TGTGCCAGCAGCTCCGGGACTGAGCTCACTGAAGCTTTCTTT,CASSSGTELTEAFF
.,TRBJ2-3,TRBV11-3,.,TGTGCCAGCAGCTCCCCCCGTGAGCGGGTACCCTTAAGGGGCACAGATACGCAGTATTTT,CASSSPRERVPLRGTDTQYF
.,TRBJ1-5,TRBV27,.,TGTGCCAGCAGTTTATCAAGGGGGAGCAATCAGCCCCAGCATTTT,CASSLSRGSNQPQHF
.,TRBJ1-2,TRBV4-1,.,TGCGCCAGCAGCCAAGATCGTGGCTACACCTTC,CASSQDRGYTF
once,TRBJ2-7,TRBV7-9,.,TGTGCCAGCAGCCAAACAGGGAAGGTAGACGAGCAGTACTTC,CASSQTGKVDEQYF
few,TRBJ2-3,TRBV5-6,TRBD2,TGTGCCAGCAGCTTGGCGGGAGGGACTTGGGGTGCAGATACGCAGTATTTT,CASSLAGGTWGADTQYF